The 18 T cell receptor beta chains below come from one sample, sequenced in a study of T cell responses to AZD1222 COVID-19 vaccine. Method: immunoSEQ multiplex PCR; TCRdb's copy keeps in-frame clones and lacks some. The sample shows tens of thousands of clones, under 95% of them seen only once. The starting material was peripheral blood, obtained on day 0 of MenACWY control vaccination. The receptors originated from an adult in good health.

The CDR3 region is CASSMAGTDTQYF. The CDR3 DNA follows: TGTGCCAGCAGTATGGCTGGCACAGATACGCAGTATTTT. This rearrangement joins TRBV28 to TRBJ2-3; D uncertain. The CDR3 runs 13 residues. Trimming pared 5 bases from V and 1 base from J, leaving 7 bases between. The germline V gene has CDR1 MDHEN and CDR2 SYDVKM.

This clone was recorded only once. The CDR3 spells CASSLVGIEAFF. The CDR3 nucleotides are TGTGCCAGCAGTTTGGTGGGGATTGAAGCTTTCTTT. The chain links TRBV12-3 or TRBV12-4 to TRBJ1-1; no clear D. V shed 3 bases and J shed 7 bases, with 9 bases lying between them. The CDR3 covers 12 residues.

The CDR3 loop is CSASVAVAGDREQYF. Here the CDR3 DNA reads TGCAGTGCTAGTGTGGCGGTAGCGGGGGATCGGGAGCAGTACTTC. The chain recombines TRBV20-1 with TRBJ2-7; 9 bases are a match to TRBD2. Germline values: CDR1 DFQATT, CDR2 SNEGSKA (reference sequence). The CDR3 runs 15 residues. With 3 bases clipped from V and 7 bases from J, the junction kept 13 bases outside the gene matches.

This clone was seen once. The chain combines TRBV4-2 with TRBJ2-2; 12 bases align to TRBD1. V shed 1 base and J 8 bases; nucleotides not matched to a gene: 11. Germline values: CDR1 LGHNA, CDR2 YNFKEQ. This CDR3 has 18 residues. The CDR3 protein is CASSQGHGDRGLSGELFF. CDR3 nucleotide sequence: TGTGCCAGCAGCCAAGGACATGGGGACAGGGGGCTGTCTGGGGAGCTGTTTTTT.

The chain links TRBV2 to TRBJ2-2; the D call may be TRBD1 or TRBD2 (5 bases each). Per the germline V gene, CDR1 is SNHLY and CDR2 is FYNNEI. This CDR3 has 16 amino acids. With 3 bases removed from V and 0 bases from J, the gap between germline ends came to 11 bases. CDR3 region: CASSEVGGANTGELFF. Written as DNA, the CDR3 is TGTGCCAGCAGTGAGGTTGGGGGAGCGAACACCGGGGAGCTGTTTTTT. The full variable domain, completed using reference TRBV2 and TRBJ2-2, is EPEVTQTPSHQVTQMGQEVILRCVPISNHLYFYWYRQILGQKVEFLVSFYNNEISEKSEIFDDQFSVERPDGSNFTLKIRSTKLEDSAMYFCASSEVGGANTGELFFGEGSRLTVL.

This clone was seen once. The V gene is TRBV28, the J gene TRBJ2-1; a weak D match, TRBD2 (6 bases). The CDR3 has 15 residues. Deletions cut 7 bases from V and 2 bases from J, with 15 bases between. In germline, CDR1 is MDHEN, CDR2 SYDVKM. CDR3 sequence reads: CASIKGGAAYNEQFF. In nucleotides, the CDR3 is TGTGCCAGCATAAAGGGCGGGGCGGCCTACAATGAGCAGTTCTTC.

V and J are TRBV6-6 and TRBJ1-2; unclear D gene. This CDR3 comprises 12 residues. V dropped 6 bases and J dropped 3 bases, with 8 bases sitting between them. Germline values: CDR1 MNHNY, CDR2 SVGAGI (reference sequence). The CDR3 protein is CASSSGDYGYTF. CDR3 in DNA: TGTGCCAGCAGCTCCGGTGACTATGGCTACACCTTC.

This chain uses TRBV11-2 with TRBJ2-2; D uncertain. Germline CDR1 is SGHAT and CDR2 is FQNNGV. With 1 base removed from V and 6 bases from J, the gap between germline ends came to 9 bases. This CDR3 comprises 14 residues. The CDR3 loop is CASSLAAPSGELFF. The CDR3 nucleotides read TGTGCCAGCAGCTTAGCAGCCCCGTCCGGGGAGCTGTTTTTT.

The gene calls are TRBV7-2 and TRBJ2-2, with 14 bases that match TRBD2. The V segment lost 2 bases and the J segment 7 bases; nucleotides outside the gene matches: 3. The CDR3 length is 16 residues. Germline V gene data show CDR1 as SGHTA and CDR2 as FQGNSA. The CDR3 bases are TGTGCCAGCAGCTTATCGACTAGCGGGAGGGTCGGGGAGCTGTTTTTT. As protein: CASSLSTSGRVGELFF.

There are a few counts of this clone. This chain links TRBV28 with TRBJ1-5; 9 bases line up with TRBD1. There are 14 residues in the CDR3. V was clipped by 6 bases and J by 5 bases; unmatched bases: 5. Germline assignment: CDR1 MDHEN and CDR2 SYDVKM. In nucleotides, the CDR3 is TGTGCCAGCAGCGTTACAGGGGGCGATCAGCCCCAGCATTTT. This sequence encodes CASSVTGGDQPQHF.

The chain uses TRBV2 and TRBJ2-3; D possibly corresponds to TRBD1 (5 bases). Deletions cut 4 bases from V and 1 base from J, with 9 bases between. CDR1 and CDR2 (germline): SNHLY, FYNNEI. This CDR3 comprises 14 residues. In DNA, the CDR3 is TGTGCCAGCAGTGGAGTAGGGGGCACAGATACGCAGTATTTT. Its translation is CASSGVGGTDTQYF.

The chain is built from TRBV19 and TRBJ1-1, with a weak D call TRBD1 (5 bases). V was clipped by 3 bases and J by 1 base, with 15 bases between them. The CDR3 covers 16 residues. Germline CDR1 and CDR2: LNHDA and SQIVND (reference sequence). Written as DNA, the CDR3 is TGTGCCAGTAGTATCCAGGGCATGGGGACGAACACTGAAGCTTTCTTT. This encodes CASSIQGMGTNTEAFF.

The CDR3 DNA reads as TGCGCCAGCAGCTTGGATATCCGGACTAGCGGGAGGTCGTCCTACGAGCAGTACTTC. Translation: CASSLDIRTSGRSSYEQYF. The genes are TRBV5-1 and TRBJ2-7, with TRBD2 matching 14 bases. The length of the CDR3 is 19 residues. Looked up from germline, CDR1 is SGHRS and CDR2 is YFSETQ. With V trimmed by 0 bases and J by 1 base, 9 bases remained unmatched.

This chain links TRBV4-1 with TRBJ2-2; tentative D call: TRBD1 (6 bases). Trimming shortened V by 0 bases and J by 0 bases, and 8 bases separated the two germline ends. The CDR3 sequence is 16 residues long. CDR1 is MGHRA, CDR2 YSYEKL, per germline. The CDR3, as DNA: TGCGCCAGCAGCCAAGATGGGGGCGCGAACACCGGGGAGCTGTTTTTT. It is translated as CASSQDGGANTGELFF.

The V call is TRBV21-1, the J call TRBJ2-2; the D call of TRBD1 is as the table states it, not checked on the DNA. TRBV21-1 is classified as a pseudogene. The length of the CDR3 is 20 residues. The DNA for the CDR3 is TGTGCCAGCAGCAAAGGACCCCGGGACAGGGGGCAATCGGACACCGGGGAGCTGTTTTTT. This gives the protein CASSKGPRDRGQSDTGELFF.

This chain uses TRBV7-3 with TRBJ2-2; perhaps TRBD2 as D (6 bases). The germline V gene encodes CDR1 SGHTA and CDR2 FQGTGA. Trimming took off 2 bases at V and 4 bases at J, with 14 bases between the two ends. The CDR3 sequence is 16 residues long. The CDR3 is CASSLVPGASTGELFF. In DNA form, the CDR3 reads TGTGCCAGCAGCTTAGTGCCGGGAGCGAGCACCGGGGAGCTGTTTTTT. The full variable domain, its missing parts supplied by reference TRBV7-3 and TRBJ2-2, is GAGVSQTPSNKVTEKGKYVELRCDPISGHTALYWYRQSLGQGPEFLIYFQGTGAADDSGLPNDRFFAVRPEGSVSTLKIQRTERGDSAVYLCASSLVPGASTGELFFGEGSRLTVL.

The chain carries TRBV2 and TRBJ1-4; TRBD1 might be the D (6 bases). Germline CDR1 is SNHLY and CDR2 is FYNNEI. This CDR3 is built from 14 residues. Trimming left V 6 bases short and J 7 bases short, with 15 bases between. DNA of the CDR3: TGTGCCAGCAGGTCACAGGGAGTTAGTGAAAAACTGTTTTTT. The encoded protein is CASRSQGVSEKLFF.

This chain joins TRBV7-3 and TRBJ2-2; 8 nucleotides align to TRBD2. Germline values: CDR1 SGHTA, CDR2 FQGTGA. V was clipped by 1 base and J by 3 bases; unmatched bases: 10. The CDR3 has 18 residues. The CDR3 DNA reads TGTGCCAGCAGCTTAAACGGGAGGGCTAAGGGGTACACCGGGGAGCTGTTTTTT. This codes for CASSLNGRAKGYTGELFF. The whole variable domain, filled in from reference TRBV7-3 and TRBJ2-2, reads GAGVSQTPSNKVTEKGKYVELRCDPISGHTALYWYRQSLGQGPEFLIYFQGTGAADDSGLPNDRFFAVRPEGSVSTLKIQRTERGDSAVYLCASSLNGRAKGYTGELFFGEGSRLTVL.